The clone carrying this T cell receptor beta chain was seen repeatedly, ten times or more. Full-length variable regions came from constant-region reverse primers plus semi-nested Nested Universal Primer A PCR. One entry per CDR3 protein results from TCRdb running MiXCR on the 5' RACE reads. The top ten clones hold 2.5% to 3.5% of a sample with about 40,000 distinct CDR3 sequences, under 20% of them seen once. The sequenced sample was naive CD4+ T cells sorted from a lymph node. Subset defined: naive CD4+ T cells, CD4+CD45RA+CD25-. This TCR derives from a female donor with breast cancer.

The CDR3 DNA follows: TGTGCCAGCAGCGTCGGAGTTAGCGGGGCCCGCACAGATACGCAGTATTTT. It specifies CASSVGVSGARTDTQYF. V and J are TRBV9 and TRBJ2-3, with 8 bases fitting TRBD2. CDR1 and CDR2 from the germline V gene are SGDLS and YYNGEE. The ends lost 2 bases at V and 1 base at J; junction bases unmatched: 9. This CDR3 spans 17 amino acids.